One sample yielded the 8 T cell receptor beta chains listed below, sequenced in a study of memory CD4+ T cells and cytomegalovirus serostatus (dated 2019 in TCRdb). A FACSAria II was used to sort memory CD4+ T cells, defined as single viable CD3+CD4+CD8-CD45RO+ cells. The library was produced with the immunoSEQ multiplex PCR assay. Not all clones reach the TCRdb copy of this immuneACCESS table, which keeps in-frame sequences only. Checked studies attribute under half of the gap to unresolved V genes and leave the rest unexplained. Present in this sample are 85,000 to 100,000 clones, 80% of which were seen just once. Of the sample, 3.5% to 4% falls within the top ten clones. Sequenced material: memory CD4+ T cells from blood. These receptors were collected from an adult in good health and CMV-seropositive.

The CDR3 DNA sequence: TGTGCCAGCAGTGAATTTTGGGGCAATCAGCCCCAGCATTTT. It specifies CASSEFWGNQPQHF. This rearrangement joins TRBV6-1 to TRBJ1-5; D unresolved. The V end was cut by 2 bases, the J end by 2 bases, with 7 bases between. There are 14 residues in the CDR3. Germline lookup yields CDR1 MNHNS and CDR2 SASEGT.

This clone was detected only a few times. The chain combines TRBV7-2 with TRBJ2-3; 16 nucleotides agree with TRBD2. There are 17 residues in the CDR3. V lost 5 bases and J lost 5; bases outside the gene matches: 7. Germline loops: CDR1 SGHTA, CDR2 FQGNSA. This CDR3 reads CASSRMGTSGGGDTQYF. Written as DNA, the CDR3 is TGTGCCAGCAGCAGAATGGGGACTAGCGGGGGGGGAGATACGCAGTATTTT. The full variable domain, rest sourced from reference TRBV7-2 and TRBJ2-3, is GAGVSQSPSNKVTEKGKDVELRCDPISGHTALYWYRQSLGQGLEFLIYFQGNSAPDKSGLPSDRFSAERTGGSVSTLTIQRTQQEDSAVYLCASSRMGTSGGGDTQYFGPGTRLTVL.

The rearrangement joins TRBV28 to TRBJ2-3, with D unclear. The CDR3 is 12 residues long. V dropped 5 bases and J dropped 3 bases, with 6 bases sitting between them. CDR1 and CDR2 from the germline V gene are MDHEN and SYDVKM. CDR3 sequence (DNA): TGTGCCAGCAGTGGCCAGACAGATACGCAGTATTTT. Protein: CASSGQTDTQYF.

This sequence joins TRBV7-8 and TRBJ2-4; 10 nucleotides agree with TRBD1. The CDR3 spans 16 residues. V gave up 4 bases and J gave up 4 bases; unmatched junction bases: 7. Germline-derived CDR1 and CDR2 are SGHVS and FQNEAQ. The CDR3 bases are TGTGCCAGCAGCTCTAACCTGGACAGGGGGAAAAACATTCAGTACTTC. It specifies CASSSNLDRGKNIQYF.

The rearrangement joins TRBV9 to TRBJ2-5, with D hard to call. Per germline, CDR1 SGDLS and CDR2 YYNGEE. The CDR3 loop spans 13 amino acids. With 1 base removed from V and 4 bases from J, the gap between germline ends came to 8 bases. CDR3: CASSVRVRETQYF. DNA of the CDR3: TGTGCCAGCAGCGTAAGGGTAAGAGAGACCCAGTACTTC.

A few counts support this clone. The chain carries TRBV27 and TRBJ1-1, with no clear D. V lost 2 bases, J lost 6 bases, and 34 bases lay in between. Germline lookup yields CDR1 MNHEY and CDR2 SMNVEV (reference sequence). The CDR3 consists of 21 residues. CDR3 protein: CASSLRARAYETQGPDAEAFF. CDR3 bases: TGTGCCAGCAGTTTACGGGCAAGGGCGTACGAAACCCAAGGTCCCGACGCTGAAGCTTTCTTT.

This clone occurred once. The V and J genes are TRBV19 and TRBJ2-3; 7 nucleotides match TRBD2. Germline assignment: CDR1 LNHDA and CDR2 SQIVND (reference sequence). This CDR3 has 15 amino acids. The junction had 3 bases not matched to a gene; V was cut back by 3 bases and J by 0 bases. The CDR3: CASSIPAGSTDTQYF. The CDR3 DNA reads as TGTGCCAGTAGTATCCCAGCGGGGAGCACAGATACGCAGTATTTT.

This clone was seen only a few times. CDR3 region: CASSLGGTKETQYF. The CDR3 region has the DNA TGCGCCAGCAGCTTAGGGGGGACTAAGGAGACCCAGTACTTC. The chain has TRBV5-1 and TRBJ2-5, with a possible D match to TRBD2 (7 bases). CDR1 and CDR2 from the germline V gene are SGHRS and YFSETQ. The CDR3 has 14 residues. The V end lost 2 bases, the J end lost 5 bases, and 13 bases lay between the germline ends.